Listed below are T cell receptor beta chains from one sample, sequenced in a study of cytomegalovirus exposure and HLA in healthy donors. TCRdb's copy holds only in-frame clones and misses some; the assay was immunoSEQ multiplex PCR. The data contain more than 250,000 clones, roughly 87% of them singletons. The sample was PBMCs. Source of these receptors: a woman in her twenties or thirties in good health and CMV-seropositive. Both conserved end residues are part of each CDR3. The order of the fields is V gene, clone size, D gene, J gene, CDR3 DNA, CDR3 protein. D genes are given only for firm matches. Clone size appears in some rows only: once, few, many, or a class for an expanded clone.

v_call: TRBV6-5
clone_size: NA
d_call: NA
j_call: TRBJ2-3
cdr3_nt: TGTGCCAGCAGTTACTCTTTCTTACTAGGCACAGATACGCAGTATTTT
cdr3_aa: CASSYSFLLGTDTQYF

v_call: TRBV5-6
clone_size: NA
d_call: NA
j_call: TRBJ2-7
cdr3_nt: TGTGCCAGCAGCTTGGAGGGGGTCTCGTACGAGCAGTACTTC
cdr3_aa: CASSLEGVSYEQYF

v_call: TRBV30
clone_size: NA
d_call: TRBD2
j_call: TRBJ2-7
cdr3_nt: TGTGCCTGGCAATCCGGGACTAGTGGACTTACAGGGCAGTACTTC
cdr3_aa: CAWQSGTSGLTGQYF

v_call: TRBV28
clone_size: NA
d_call: NA
j_call: TRBJ2-1
cdr3_nt: TGTGCCAGCAGTTTAGGGCAGTACAATGAGCAGTTCTTC
cdr3_aa: CASSLGQYNEQFF

v_call: TRBV27
clone_size: NA
d_call: TRBD2
j_call: TRBJ2-7
cdr3_nt: TGTGCCAGCTCCGCGACAAGGACTAGCGGGAGCTACGAGCAGTACTTC
cdr3_aa: CASSATRTSGSYEQYF

v_call: TRBV7-8
clone_size: NA
d_call: NA
j_call: TRBJ2-7
cdr3_nt: TGTGCCAGCAGCCTCGGAGGAAAGGGGTCCTACGAGCAGTACTTC
cdr3_aa: CASSLGGKGSYEQYF

v_call: TRBV2
clone_size: NA
d_call: TRBD2
j_call: TRBJ2-1
cdr3_nt: TGTGCCAGCAGTTCCGACCGGGGGGGATACAATGAGCAGTTCTTC
cdr3_aa: CASSSDRGGYNEQFF

v_call: TRBV14
clone_size: NA
d_call: NA
j_call: TRBJ2-7
cdr3_nt: TGTGCCAGCAGCCAGACCTACGAGCAGTACTTC
cdr3_aa: CASSQTYEQYF

v_call: TRBV9
clone_size: NA
d_call: TRBD2
j_call: TRBJ2-1
cdr3_nt: TGTGCCAGCAGCGCCGATCCTAGCGGGGGGGCCCGGGAGCAGTTCTTC
cdr3_aa: CASSADPSGGAREQFF

v_call: TRBV27
clone_size: NA
d_call: TRBD2
j_call: TRBJ2-1
cdr3_nt: TGTGCCAGCAGTTCGGGACTAGCGGAGAGCTCCTACAATGAGCAGTTCTTC
cdr3_aa: CASSSGLAESSYNEQFF

v_call: TRBV16
clone_size: once
d_call: NA
j_call: TRBJ2-7
cdr3_nt: TGTGCCAGCAGCCACAGTGACTACGAGCAGTACTTC
cdr3_aa: CASSHSDYEQYF

v_call: TRBV19
clone_size: once
d_call: NA
j_call: TRBJ2-3
cdr3_nt: TGTGCCAGTACCCGGGGGCCTAGCACAGATACGCAGTATTTT
cdr3_aa: CASTRGPSTDTQYF

v_call: TRBV9
clone_size: once
d_call: NA
j_call: TRBJ2-2
cdr3_nt: TGTGCCAGCAGCGTAGGTGGGGGAGTTACCGGGGAGCTGTTTTTT
cdr3_aa: CASSVGGGVTGELFF

v_call: TRBV7-8
clone_size: few
d_call: NA
j_call: TRBJ2-7
cdr3_nt: TGTGCCAGCAGCTTACAGGGGTTCAACGAGCAGTACTTC
cdr3_aa: CASSLQGFNEQYF

v_call: TRBV30
clone_size: NA
d_call: NA
j_call: TRBJ2-3
cdr3_nt: TGTGCCTGGGCTGGCCGGGGGGCGGGAGTCGAAGATACGCAGTATTTT
cdr3_aa: CAWAGRGAGVEDTQYF

v_call: TRBV27
clone_size: NA
d_call: NA
j_call: TRBJ1-5
cdr3_nt: TGTGCCAGCAGTTTAGTAGGGGCGAATCAGCCCCAGCATTTT
cdr3_aa: CASSLVGANQPQHF

v_call: TRBV27
clone_size: NA
d_call: TRBD1
j_call: TRBJ2-2
cdr3_nt: TGTGCCAGCAGTTGGGACAGGGTGGCCGGGGAGCTGTTTTTT
cdr3_aa: CASSWDRVAGELFF

v_call: TRBV5-1
clone_size: NA
d_call: TRBD1
j_call: TRBJ2-5
cdr3_nt: TGCGCCAGCAGCCCTGGACAGGCTGAAGAGACCCAGTACTTC
cdr3_aa: CASSPGQAEETQYF